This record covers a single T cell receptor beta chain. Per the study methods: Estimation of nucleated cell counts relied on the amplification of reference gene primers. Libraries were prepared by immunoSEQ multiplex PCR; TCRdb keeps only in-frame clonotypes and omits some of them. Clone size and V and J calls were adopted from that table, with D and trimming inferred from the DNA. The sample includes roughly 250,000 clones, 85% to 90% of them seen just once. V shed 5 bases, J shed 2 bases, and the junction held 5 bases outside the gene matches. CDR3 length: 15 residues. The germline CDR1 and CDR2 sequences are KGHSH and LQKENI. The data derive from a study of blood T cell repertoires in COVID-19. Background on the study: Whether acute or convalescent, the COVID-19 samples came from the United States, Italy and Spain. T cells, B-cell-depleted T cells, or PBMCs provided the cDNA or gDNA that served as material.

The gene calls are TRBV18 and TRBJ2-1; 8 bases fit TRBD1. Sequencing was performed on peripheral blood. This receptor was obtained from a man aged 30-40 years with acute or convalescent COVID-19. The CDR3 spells CASSSRQGPYNEQFF. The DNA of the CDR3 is TGTGCCAGCTCATCAAGACAGGGGCCCTACAATGAGCAGTTCTTC.